Listed here are 32 T cell receptor beta chains from one sample, sequenced in a study of CD8+CD57+ T cells in acquired aplastic anemia. Genomic DNA served as template for TCR beta VDJ and CDR3 profiling. Via MiXCR, TCRdb re-called the reads, giving one row per CDR3 protein. The sample shows 250,000 to 300,000 distinct CDR3 sequences, 45% to 65% of them seen only once. Sequenced input: sorted CD4+, CD8+, or CD8+CD57+ T cells (not recorded which) from PBMCs. The receptors come from a human donor with severe aplastic anemia or a healthy control (not recorded which).

The rearrangement uses TRBV19 and TRBJ1-4; possible D gene TRBD1, 6 bases. The germline CDR1 and CDR2 sequences are LNHDA and SQIVND (reference sequence). V was clipped by 3 bases and J by 8 bases, with 16 bases between them. This CDR3 region has 15 residues. The CDR3 loop reads CASSMSGQGTEKLFF. As DNA, the CDR3 is TGTGCCAGTAGTATGAGCGGGCAGGGGACGGAAAAACTGTTTTTT. Drawing the rest from reference TRBV19 and TRBJ1-4, the complete variable domain is DGGITQSPKYLFRKEGQNVTLSCEQNLNHDAMYWYRQDPGQGLRLIYYSQIVNDFQKGDIAEGYSVSREKKESFPLTVTSAQKNPTAFYLCASSMSGQGTEKLFFGSGTQLSVL.

The chain combines TRBV19 with TRBJ1-5; 9 positions agree with TRBD1. Germline V lookup: CDR1 LNHDA, CDR2 SQIVND (reference sequence). The CDR3 length is 16 residues. The J segment lost 1 base and the V segment lost 3 bases, leaving 4 bases of the junction unmatched. CDR3 bases: TGTGCCAGTAGTATTTTGGGGACAGGGAGCAATCAGCCCCAGCATTTT. Translating it yields CASSILGTGSNQPQHF.

The rearrangement uses TRBV20-1 and TRBJ1-6; 8 bases fit TRBD1. Germline CDR1 reads DFQATT; CDR2 reads SNEGSKA (reference sequence). With 0 bases clipped from V and 7 bases from J, the junction kept 11 bases outside the gene matches. CDR3 length: 17 residues. The CDR3, as DNA: TGCAGTGCTAGAGACCTGCGGCGACAGGGGCAGAATTCACCCCTCCACTTT. Residues: CSARDLRRQGQNSPLHF.

This clonotype has a single count. A much larger clone differs from this one at a single base, so this may be a read error. This chain joins TRBV20-1 and TRBJ2-4; D not resolved. CDR1 DFQATT and CDR2 SNEGSKA come from the germline V gene (reference sequence). The CDR3 consists of 15 residues. The V end was cut by 4 bases, the J end by 5 bases, with 18 bases between. The DNA for the CDR3 is TGCAGTGCTAAAGATATGCTTCTTGGGCAAAACATTCAGTACTTC. This translates into CSAKDMLLGQNIQYF.

V gene TRBV9 combines with J gene TRBJ1-3; TRBD1 agrees at 7 bases. CDR1 and CDR2 (germline): SGDLS, YYNGEE. This CDR3 contains 15 residues. The ends lost 4 bases at V and 3 bases at J; junction bases unmatched: 7. CDR3 sequence (DNA): TGTGCCAGCAGCTCTCGACAGGGAGTTGGAAACACCATATATTTT. It codes for CASSSRQGVGNTIYF.

This chain connects TRBV5-1 to TRBJ2-7; no clear D. Germline V gene data show CDR1 as SGHRS and CDR2 as YFSETQ. The CDR3 loop spans 14 amino acids. The V and J ends lost 7 bases and 1 base respectively, with 15 bases between them. DNA of the CDR3: TGCGCCAGCCGGTTAGACATTCCTTCCTACGAGCAGTACTTC. This gives the protein CASRLDIPSYEQYF. The full variable domain, its missing parts supplied by reference TRBV5-1 and TRBJ2-7, is KAGVTQTPRYLIKTRGQQVTLSCSPISGHRSVSWYQQTPGQGLQFLFEYFSETQRNKGNFPGRFSGRQFSNSRSEMNVSTLELGDSALYLCASRLDIPSYEQYFGPGTRLTVT.

The chain combines TRBV7-2 with TRBJ2-1, with 14 positions matching TRBD2. Unmatched junction bases numbered 9, after V lost 1 base and J lost 10 bases. Germline V gene lookup returns CDR1 SGHTA and CDR2 FQGNSA. The CDR3 contains 17 residues. The CDR3 DNA is TGTGCCAGCAGCTTAGGTCGTCGACTAGCGGGGGGGAGGGAGCAGTTCTTC. Translation: CASSLGRRLAGGREQFF.

V gene TRBV7-8 combines with J gene TRBJ1-6; D is perhaps TRBD1 (5 bases). V gave up 2 bases and J gave up 5 bases, with 16 bases separating them. The CDR3 covers 17 residues. The germline CDR1 and CDR2 sequences are SGHVS and FQNEAQ. CDR3 coding DNA: TGTGCCAGCAGCTTACCTGCCCTGGGGCCGAATAATTCACCCCTCCACTTT. Translating gives CASSLPALGPNNSPLHF.

The V gene is TRBV19, the J gene TRBJ1-6; D perhaps matches TRBD1 (5 bases). V gave up 4 bases and J gave up 9 bases, with 19 bases separating them. Germline loops: CDR1 LNHDA, CDR2 SQIVND (reference sequence). The CDR3 sequence is 16 residues long. The CDR3 loop is CASSRDGEVVTSPLHF. The CDR3 nucleotides are TGTGCCAGTAGTAGGGACGGCGAAGTAGTAACTTCACCCCTCCACTTT.

This clonotype showed up many times. The chain is built from TRBV5-1 and TRBJ2-5, with 7 bases lining up with TRBD2. Germline CDR1 is SGHRS and CDR2 is YFSETQ. V gave up 2 bases and J gave up 4 bases; unmatched junction bases: 8. The CDR3 is 15 residues long. The DNA for the CDR3 is TGCGCCAGCAGCTTACGGGGGGTTCATGGAGAGACCCAGTACTTC. This codes for CASSLRGVHGETQYF.

The chain joins TRBV20-1 to TRBJ2-1; 10 bases align to TRBD1. Per germline, CDR1 DFQATT and CDR2 SNEGSKA (reference sequence). V shed 5 bases and J 9 bases; nucleotides not matched to a gene: 13. The CDR3 sequence is 15 residues long. CDR3 sequence reads: CSAGPTGGGLGEQFF. The CDR3 DNA reads as TGCAGTGCTGGGCCGACAGGGGGCGGCCTAGGTGAGCAGTTCTTC.

This clonotype has at least ten counts. The chain recombines TRBV7-2 with TRBJ2-3, with 7 bases aligning to TRBD2. This CDR3 has 15 residues. Unmatched junction bases numbered 4, after V lost 0 bases and J lost 4 bases. In germline, CDR1 is SGHTA, CDR2 FQGNSA. In nucleotides, the CDR3 is TGTGCCAGCAGCTTAGCGGGGGGGGGTGCAGATACGCAGTATTTT. As protein: CASSLAGGGADTQYF.

This rearrangement joins TRBV6-2 or TRBV6-3 to TRBJ2-2; either TRBD1 or TRBD2 may fit D (6 bases each). Looked up from germline, CDR1 is MNHEY and CDR2 is SVGEGT. Trimming shortened V by 4 bases and J by 4 bases, and 10 bases separated the two germline ends. This CDR3 region has 14 residues. The CDR3 region has the DNA TGTGCCAGCAGTTTCCGGGGGCGCACCGGGGAGCTGTTTTTT. Translating gives CASSFRGRTGELFF.

V and J are TRBV7-9 and TRBJ2-6, with no clear D. Trimming removed 3 bases at V and 0 bases at J, with 6 bases between. The CDR3 contains 15 residues. CDR1 is SEHNR, CDR2 FQNEAQ, per germline (reference sequence). The CDR3 DNA reads as TGTGCCAGCAGCTTCCCGCCCTCTGGGGCCAACGTCCTGACTTTC. It is translated as CASSFPPSGANVLTF.

The chain is built from TRBV5-1 and TRBJ1-1; D call uncertain. The germline gives CDR1 SGHRS, CDR2 YFSETQ. There are 13 residues in the CDR3. V lost 1 base, J lost 4 bases, and 8 bases lay in between. The CDR3 nucleotides are TGCGCCAGCAGCTTGCGCTCGGGCACTGAAGCTTTCTTT. It translates to CASSLRSGTEAFF.

The chain carries TRBV5-1 and TRBJ1-2, with no clear D. Germline values: CDR1 SGHRS, CDR2 YFSETQ. Trimming took 4 bases from V and 3 from J, leaving 22 bases between them. This CDR3 is built from 17 residues. The CDR3 nucleotides read TGCGCCAGCAGCCTCGGAGGAGGCGGACCGAGTGACTATGGCTACACCTTC. It translates to CASSLGGGGPSDYGYTF.

The V gene is TRBV2, the J gene TRBJ1-6; 7 bases line up with TRBD1. The V segment lost 7 bases and the J segment 6 bases; nucleotides outside the gene matches: 6. Germline V gene data show CDR1 as SNHLY and CDR2 as FYNNEI. This CDR3 has 14 residues. CDR3 loop: CASINQGGNSPLHF. DNA for the CDR3: TGTGCCAGCATTAATCAGGGGGGTAATTCACCCCTCCACTTT.

Remarks on this clonotype: This clone may be a read error of a much larger clone one base away. The CDR3 coding sequence is TGCGCCAGCGGCCAAGGGGGGGGGGCAGGAGATACGCAGTATTTT. As protein: CASGQGGGAGDTQYF. This sequence joins TRBV4-1 and TRBJ2-3; a weak D match, TRBD2 (7 bases). Germline V gives CDR1 MGHRA, CDR2 YSYEKL. The CDR3 contains 15 residues.

The sample holds many counts of this clonotype. The J gene is TRBJ2-5, the V gene TRBV7-9, with 7 bases that match TRBD2. V lost 5 bases to trimming and J lost 1 base; unmatched junction nucleotides: 7. Germline CDR1 reads SEHNR; CDR2 reads FQNEAQ (reference sequence). The CDR3 spans 15 residues. This CDR3 is CASSLGGGIQETQYF. CDR3 coding DNA: TGTGCCAGCAGCCTAGGCGGGGGAATCCAAGAGACCCAGTACTTC.

The V call is TRBV9, the J call TRBJ2-4, with a tentative D call TRBD2 (6 bases). The length of the CDR3 is 15 residues. Germline loops: CDR1 SGDLS, CDR2 YYNGEE. V lost 4 bases and J 12 bases, leaving 23 bases between the germline ends. The CDR3 is CASSPHRGPQEGQYF. The CDR3 DNA reads TGTGCCAGCAGCCCCCATCGGGGACCCCAGGAGGGTCAGTACTTC.

The chain uses TRBV2 and TRBJ1-2, with D maybe TRBD1 (6 bases). The germline V gene has CDR1 SNHLY and CDR2 FYNNEI. The CDR3 is 14 amino acids. Trimming shortened V by 4 bases and J by 2 bases, and 11 bases separated the two germline ends. The CDR3 loop reads CASSGNRENYGYTF. In DNA, the CDR3 is TGTGCCAGCAGTGGGAACAGGGAGAACTATGGCTACACCTTC.

V gene TRBV20-1 combines with J gene TRBJ2-3; D might be TRBD1 or TRBD2, each matching 5 bases. Germline-derived CDR1 and CDR2 are DFQATT and SNEGSKA (reference sequence). Trimming left V 6 bases short and J 2 bases short, with 18 bases between. This CDR3 spans 15 amino acids. The DNA of the CDR3 is TGCAGTGCCCGACAAAGCGGACAAAACACAGATACGCAGTATTTT. Protein product: CSARQSGQNTDTQYF.

This clonotype appeared once. The rearrangement joins TRBV15 to TRBJ2-7, with D perhaps assigned TRBD1 or TRBD2 (6 bases each). This CDR3 has 15 residues. The germline V gene encodes CDR1 LNHNV and CDR2 YYDKDF (reference sequence). V lost 1 base to trimming and J lost 1 base, with 11 bases between them. CDR3 in amino acids: CATSRGGAGSYEQYF. DNA for the CDR3: TGTGCCACCAGCAGAGGGGGGGCAGGGTCCTACGAGCAGTACTTC.

There are a few counts of this clonotype. The chain combines TRBV7-8 with TRBJ2-2, with TRBD2 as a possible D gene (6 bases). Trimming removed 3 bases from V and 1 base from J, with 9 bases in between. Germline V lookup: CDR1 SGHVS, CDR2 FQNEAQ. The CDR3 is 15 residues long. For the CDR3, the DNA is TGTGCCAGCAGCTTCTTAGCGGTGAACACCGGGGAGCTGTTTTTT. Protein product: CASSFLAVNTGELFF.

This chain joins TRBV2 and TRBJ1-2; D is unresolved. The CDR3 is 14 amino acids. Germline V gives CDR1 SNHLY, CDR2 FYNNEI. V lost 6 bases to trimming and J lost 8 bases, with 19 bases between them. The CDR3 DNA follows: TGTGCCAGCAGCTCGACAATCGGCAAGGAAGGCTACACCTTC. This gives the protein CASSSTIGKEGYTF. Supplemented by reference TRBV2 and TRBJ1-2, the full variable domain reads EPEVTQTPSHQVTQMGQEVILRCVPISNHLYFYWYRQILGQKVEFLVSFYNNEISEKSEIFDDQFSVERPDGSNFTLKIRSTKLEDSAMYFCASSSTIGKEGYTFGSGTRLTVV.

V gene TRBV5-1 combines with J gene TRBJ2-7; tentatively, D is TRBD2 (5 bases). CDR3 length equals 13 residues. CDR1 SGHRS and CDR2 YFSETQ come from the germline V gene. V lost 4 bases and J lost 3, with 11 bases in between. The CDR3 loop is CASSPGLFYEQYF. DNA of the CDR3: TGCGCCAGCAGCCCTGGACTTTTCTACGAGCAGTACTTC.

The chain has TRBV29-1 and TRBJ1-1; possible D gene TRBD1, 5 bases. CDR1 SQVTM and CDR2 ANQGSEA come from the germline V gene. The CDR3 is made up of 13 amino acids. V lost 6 bases, J lost 0 bases, and 11 bases lay in between. The CDR3 region is CSVSGLMNTEAFF. Written as DNA, the CDR3 is TGCAGCGTCTCGGGACTGATGAACACTGAAGCTTTCTTT.

This clonotype has at least ten counts. The rearrangement joins TRBV6-5 to TRBJ1-2; no clear D gene. CDR3 size: 14 residues. V was shortened by 5 bases and J by 4 bases, with 14 bases between the two germline ends. In germline, CDR1 is MNHEY, CDR2 SVGAGI. The CDR3: CASSGRVEGYGYTF. CDR3 sequence (DNA): TGTGCCAGCAGTGGTAGGGTGGAAGGCTATGGCTACACCTTC.

V is TRBV7-9 and J is TRBJ2-3; D remains unclear. The CDR3 is made up of 15 amino acids. Germline-derived CDR1 and CDR2 are SEHNR and FQNEAQ (reference sequence). Trimming took 2 bases from V and 2 from J, leaving 11 bases between them. DNA for the CDR3: TGTGCCAGCAGCTTAAACTACGGAAACACAGATACGCAGTATTTT. Protein product: CASSLNYGNTDTQYF.

Concerning this clonotype itself: At one boundary the junction diverges from the germline segment, which might be a read error. The CDR3 sequence: CASSRPSRGGKSSYSTDAQYF. CDR3 nucleotide sequence: TGTGCCAGCAGCCGGCCCTCCCGGGGGGGCAAATCTTCCTATTCCACAGATGCGCAGTATTTT. The rearrangement joins TRBV7-9 to TRBJ2-3; 8 bases fit TRBD2. Germline CDR1 is SEHNR and CDR2 is FQNEAQ (reference sequence). This CDR3 has 21 amino acids.

The genes are TRBV20-1 and TRBJ1-1; 7 bases line up with TRBD1. This CDR3 comprises 13 residues. CDR1 and CDR2 from the germline V gene are DFQATT and SNEGSKA (reference sequence). The DNA for the CDR3 is TGCAGGCCCACCCGGGACAGGAACACTGAAGCTTTCTTT. It translates to CRPTRDRNTEAFF.

The chain recombines TRBV10-3 with TRBJ1-3, with no clear D. The CDR3 has 12 amino acids. V lost 10 bases and J lost 0, with 7 bases in between. CDR1 and CDR2 from the germline V gene are ENHRY and SYGVKD. CDR3 sequence: CATQNSGNTIYF. For the CDR3, the DNA is TGTGCCACCCAGAACTCTGGAAACACCATATATTTT.